Listed below are T cell receptor beta chains from one sample, sequenced in a study of blood T cell repertoires in COVID-19. Assay used: immunoSEQ multiplex PCR; TCRdb lists only in-frame clones, some missing. The table has hundreds of thousands of clones, roughly 80% seen once. Sequencing input: PBMCs or T cells enriched from blood (not recorded which). Source of these receptors: a man aged 40-55 years who had been exposed to COVID-19. Both conserved end residues are part of each CDR3. The D gene is left open where the match is weak.

d_call: -
v_call: TRBV6-1
cdr3_length: 17
j_call: TRBJ2-7
cdr3_nt: TGTGCCAGCAGTGAAAAAATGGGCGATTCGATTACCTACGAGCAGTACTTC
cdr3_aa: CASSEKMGDSITYEQYF

d_call: TRBD1
v_call: TRBV5-6
cdr3_length: 15
j_call: TRBJ1-5
cdr3_nt: TGTGCCAGCAGCGGACAGGGCTACCAAAATCAGCCCCAGCATTTT
cdr3_aa: CASSGQGYQNQPQHF

d_call: -
v_call: TRBV12-3/TRBV12-4
cdr3_length: 11
j_call: TRBJ2-3
cdr3_nt: TGTGCCAGCACGAGCACAGATACGCAGTATTTT
cdr3_aa: CASTSTDTQYF

d_call: TRBD1
v_call: TRBV2
cdr3_length: 13
j_call: TRBJ1-5
cdr3_nt: TGTGCCAGCAGGGTAGACAGGGCCCAGCCCCAGCATTTT
cdr3_aa: CASRVDRAQPQHF

d_call: TRBD2
v_call: TRBV11-3
cdr3_length: 18
j_call: TRBJ2-5
cdr3_nt: TGTGCCAGCAGCTCCAGAGTCAGTAGCGGGAGGGCCGGAGAGACCCAGTACTTC
cdr3_aa: CASSSRVSSGRAGETQYF

d_call: TRBD2
v_call: TRBV5-4
cdr3_length: 13
j_call: TRBJ2-7
cdr3_nt: TGTGCCAGCAGCCCCGGACTAGCGGGAGTCGAGTACTTC
cdr3_aa: CASSPGLAGVEYF

d_call: TRBD2
v_call: TRBV3-1/TRBV3-2
cdr3_length: 15
j_call: TRBJ2-1
cdr3_nt: TGTGCCAGCAGCCAAGGACTAGCGGGAAACGCAGAGCAGTTCTTC
cdr3_aa: CASSQGLAGNAEQFF

d_call: -
v_call: TRBV5-1
cdr3_length: 13
j_call: TRBJ2-7
cdr3_nt: TGCGCCAGCAGCGGACTGTTTTCCTACGAGCAGTACTTC
cdr3_aa: CASSGLFSYEQYF

d_call: -
v_call: TRBV5-6
cdr3_length: 13
j_call: TRBJ1-3
cdr3_nt: TGTGCCAGCAGCCTCTCCTCTGGAAACACCATATATTTT
cdr3_aa: CASSLSSGNTIYF

d_call: -
v_call: TRBV9
cdr3_length: 16
j_call: TRBJ1-3
cdr3_nt: TGTGCCAGCAGCGTAGCGGCAGGGAACTCTGGAAACACCATATATTTT
cdr3_aa: CASSVAAGNSGNTIYF

d_call: TRBD2
v_call: TRBV7-8
cdr3_length: 15
j_call: TRBJ2-5
cdr3_nt: TGTGCCAGCAGCCACCGGCGCGGGGGTCGCGAGACCCAGTACTTC
cdr3_aa: CASSHRRGGRETQYF